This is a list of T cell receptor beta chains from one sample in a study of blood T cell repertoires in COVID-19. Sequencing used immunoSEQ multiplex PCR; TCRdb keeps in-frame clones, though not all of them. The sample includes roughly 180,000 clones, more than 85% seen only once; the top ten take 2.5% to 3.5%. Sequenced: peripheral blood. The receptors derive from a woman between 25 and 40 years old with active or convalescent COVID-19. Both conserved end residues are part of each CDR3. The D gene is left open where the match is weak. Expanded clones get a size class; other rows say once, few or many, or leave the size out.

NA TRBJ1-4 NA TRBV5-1 TGCGCCAGCAGCTCGAGCAGGGGTGGAACTAATGAAAAACTGTTTTTT CASSSSRGGTNEKLFF
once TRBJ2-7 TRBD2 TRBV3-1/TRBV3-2 TGTGCCAGCAGCCAAGCCCTAGCGGGCTACGAGCAGTACTTC CASSQALAGYEQYF
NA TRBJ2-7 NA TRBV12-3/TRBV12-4 TGTGCCAGCAGTCAGGACAGAACCTACGAGCAGTACTTC CASSQDRTYEQYF
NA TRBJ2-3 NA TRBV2 TGTGCCAGCAGTGTGGAGGGAGTGGGAAATACGCAGTATTTT CASSVEGVGNTQYF
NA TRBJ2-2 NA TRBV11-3 TGTGCCAGCAGCCTACCCATATCAACCGGGGAGCTGTTTTTT CASSLPISTGELFF
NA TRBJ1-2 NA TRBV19 TGTGCCAGTAGTATAGGGACAAGAGCTAACTATGGCTACACCTTC CASSIGTRANYGYTF
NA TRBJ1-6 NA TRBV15 TGTGCCACCAGCAGGGATCCCGCGGTGTACTATAATTCACCCCTCCACTTT CATSRDPAVYYNSPLHF
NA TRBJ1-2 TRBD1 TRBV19 TGTGCCAGTAGTAGAGACAGGGATAGGGGTGCCACCTTC CASSRDRDRGATF
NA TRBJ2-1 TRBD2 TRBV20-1 TGCAGTGCTAGTCGCCTAGCGGGGGGAAATGAGCAGTTCTTC CSASRLAGGNEQFF
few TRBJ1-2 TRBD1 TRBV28 TGTGCCAGCAGTTTATCGGGACAGCGATTAGATGGCTACACCTTC CASSLSGQRLDGYTF
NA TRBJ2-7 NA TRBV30 TGTGCCTGGATCCAGGAATATTCCTACGAGCAGTACTTC CAWIQEYSYEQYF
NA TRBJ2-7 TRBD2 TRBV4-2 TGTGCCAGCAGCCAAGAAACCGGGCTAGCGGCCTACGAGCAGTACTTC CASSQETGLAAYEQYF
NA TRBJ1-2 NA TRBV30 TGTGCCTGGAGTGTACCGGGTGGTGTAATCTATGGCTACACCTTC CAWSVPGGVIYGYTF
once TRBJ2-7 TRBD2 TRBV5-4 TGTGCCAGCAGCGGGAGCGGGAACCTCCACCCCGCCGGCTACGAGCAGTACTTC CASSGSGNLHPAGYEQYF
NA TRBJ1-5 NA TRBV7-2 TGTGCCAGCAGCTACGGGGACACCAGCAATCAGCCCCAGCATTTT CASSYGDTSNQPQHF
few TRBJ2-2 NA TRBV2 TGTGCCAGCACTCCCCCGGGGGATTGGGGCGGGGAGCTGTTTTTT CASTPPGDWGGELFF
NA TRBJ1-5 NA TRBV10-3 TGTGCCATCAGTGAGCGGGGGGTCGGTCAGCCCCAGCATTTT CAISERGVGQPQHF
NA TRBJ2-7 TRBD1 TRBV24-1 TGTGCCACCAGTTCTCGGACAGGGGTTTACGAGCAGTACTTC CATSSRTGVYEQYF
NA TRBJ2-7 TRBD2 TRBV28 TGTGCCAGCAGTTTGGATGACTTGGCAGAGCGGGACTACGAGCAGTACTTC CASSLDDLAERDYEQYF
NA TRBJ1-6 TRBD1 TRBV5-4 TGTGCCAGCAGCTCTGGGACAGGGGGCTCACAGGGTTCACCCCTCCACTTT CASSSGTGGSQGSPLHF
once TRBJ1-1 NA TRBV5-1 TGCGCCAGCAGCTTGGTCGGCGCAGGGATGAACACTGAAGCTTTCTTT CASSLVGAGMNTEAFF
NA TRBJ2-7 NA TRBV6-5 TGTGCCAGTACTAGGCTGCGGGGCTCCTACGAGCAGTACTTC CASTRLRGSYEQYF
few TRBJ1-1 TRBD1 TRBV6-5 TGTGCCAGCAGACTTACAGGGGGAACTGAAGCTTTCTTT CASRLTGGTEAFF
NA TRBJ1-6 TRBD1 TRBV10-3 TGTGCCATCAGTGAATCCCCGGGACAGCATTCACCCCTCCACTTT CAISESPGQHSPLHF
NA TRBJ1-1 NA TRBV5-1 TGCGCCAGCAGCCCGGAGGAAAACCCCCGATACACTGAAGCTTTCTTT CASSPEENPRYTEAFF
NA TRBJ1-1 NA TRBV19 TGTGCCAGTAGTCAATACAGGGTTTCGAACACTGAAGCTTTCTTT CASSQYRVSNTEAFF
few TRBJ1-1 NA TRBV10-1 TGCGCCAGCAGTGACAGGGCTCTGACTGAAGCTTTCTTT CASSDRALTEAFF
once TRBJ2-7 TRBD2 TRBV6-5 TGTGCCAGCAGTCTGCTAGCGGGAGGGCGGGTCGAGCAGTACTTC CASSLLAGGRVEQYF
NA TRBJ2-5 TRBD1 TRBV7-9 TGTGCCAGCAGCCGGGGGACAGGGGGTAGGAAGACCCAGTACTTC CASSRGTGGRKTQYF
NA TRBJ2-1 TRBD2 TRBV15 TGTGCCACCAGCAGAGGATCTAGCGGGGACAATGAGCAGTTCTTC CATSRGSSGDNEQFF
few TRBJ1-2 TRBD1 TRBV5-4 TGTGCCAGCAGCCCCGGACAGGGCAGTGGTGGCTACACCTTC CASSPGQGSGGYTF
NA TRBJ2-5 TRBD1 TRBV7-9 TGTGCCAGCAGCAAGAAACGGGACAGACCACAAGAGACCCAGTACTTC CASSKKRDRPQETQYF
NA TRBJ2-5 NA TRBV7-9 TGTGCCAGCAGCACTAGAGGGACACAAGAGACCCAGTACTTC CASSTRGTQETQYF
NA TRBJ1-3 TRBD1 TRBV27 TGTGCCAGCAGTCAGACAGGGTCTGGAAACACCATATATTTT CASSQTGSGNTIYF
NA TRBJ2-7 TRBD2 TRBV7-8 TGTGCCAGCCGCCCACTAGCGGGGGGGCCCTACGAGCAGTACTTC CASRPLAGGPYEQYF
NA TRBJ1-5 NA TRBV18 TGTGCCAGCTCACCACAGGCAGAGGATCAGCCCCAGCATTTT CASSPQAEDQPQHF
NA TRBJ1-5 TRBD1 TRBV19 TGTGCCAGTAGTCACCCCGACAGGGAATTACCTCAGCCCCAGCATTTT CASSHPDRELPQPQHF
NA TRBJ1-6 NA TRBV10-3 TGTGCCATCAGCGATTCTCCCACAGGGAGTTCGGATTCACCCCTCCACTTT CAISDSPTGSSDSPLHF
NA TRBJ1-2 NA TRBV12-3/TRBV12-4 TGTGCCAGCAGTTTAGGTCCTGTGTATGGCTACACCTTC CASSLGPVYGYTF
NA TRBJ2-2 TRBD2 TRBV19 TGTGCCAGTAGGAGACTAGCGGGGAACACCGGGGAGCTGTTTTTT CASRRLAGNTGELFF
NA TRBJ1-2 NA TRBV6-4 TGTGCCAGCAGTGAGCCCGTAACAGCCAACTATGGCTACACCTTC CASSEPVTANYGYTF
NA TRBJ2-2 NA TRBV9 TGTGCCAGCAGCGTTAGCCTCCCCGGGGAGCTGTTTTTT CASSVSLPGELFF
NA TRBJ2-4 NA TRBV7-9 TGTGCCAGCAGCCCCCCAGGACAACCTATCAAAAACATTCAGTACTTC CASSPPGQPIKNIQYF
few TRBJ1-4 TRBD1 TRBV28 TGTGCCAGCAGTTTAGCCGGACAGGGTGAGGAAAAACTGTTTTTT CASSLAGQGEEKLFF
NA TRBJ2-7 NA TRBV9 TGTGCCAGCAGCGAAAAGCCTTTAGACTCCTACGAGCAGTACTTC CASSEKPLDSYEQYF
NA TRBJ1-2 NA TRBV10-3 TGTGCCATCAGTGTCGGGGGAAACTATGGCTACACCTTC CAISVGGNYGYTF
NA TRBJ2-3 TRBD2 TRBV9 TGTGCCAGCAGCGTAGGACTAGCTTCAGATACGCAGTATTTT CASSVGLASDTQYF
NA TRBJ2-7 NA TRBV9 TGTGCCAGCAGCGTAGATGGGGCAGGGGCCCTCTACGAGCAGTACTTC CASSVDGAGALYEQYF
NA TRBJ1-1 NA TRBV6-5 TGTGCCAGCAGTTACGAGGGTTCCACAGCTTTCTTT CASSYEGSTAFF
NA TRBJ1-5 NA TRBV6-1 TGTGCCAGCAGTGAAGGAGGCAGGGTTCCTAATCAGCCCCAGCATTTT CASSEGGRVPNQPQHF
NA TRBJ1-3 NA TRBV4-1 TGCGCCAGCGGTAGGGCAGGGATCGCTGGAAACACCATATATTTT CASGRAGIAGNTIYF
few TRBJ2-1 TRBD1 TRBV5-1 TGCGCCAGCAGCTTGGACGGGACAGGGGGTCCCTATTACAATGAGCAGTTCTTC CASSLDGTGGPYYNEQFF
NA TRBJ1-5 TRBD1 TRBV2 TGTGCCAGCAGCCAAGTTAGGGGACAGGGAATTCAGCCCCAGCATTTT CASSQVRGQGIQPQHF
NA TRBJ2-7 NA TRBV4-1 TGCGCCAGCAGCCAAGATTTCCCGGGAAGCTCCTACGAGCAGTACTTC CASSQDFPGSSYEQYF
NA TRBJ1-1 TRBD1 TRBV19 TGTGCCAGTACGGGACAGTATTTCACTGAAGCTTTCTTT CASTGQYFTEAFF
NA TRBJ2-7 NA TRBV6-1 TGTGCCAGCAGTGAACGACAGGGAGGTAAGCCCTACGAGCAGTACTTC CASSERQGGKPYEQYF
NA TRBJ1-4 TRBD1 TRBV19 TGTGCCAGTAGCGGGACAGGGGGATACGAAAAACTGTTTTTT CASSGTGGYEKLFF